This T cell receptor (beta chain) appears in the sequencing data of a study of beta chain features in type 1 diabetes. Expressed TCRB transcripts were sequenced because the isolated RNA had all been reverse transcribed beforehand. TCRdb's table, derived via immunoSEQ multiplex PCR, lists solely in-frame clones and lacks some. The sample includes about 650,000 clones, roughly an eighth of them seen just once. Turning to this clone: The antigen is undetermined.

The CDR3 totals 15 residues. V was trimmed by 6 bases and J by 1 base, leaving 17 bases between them. CDR1 SGHDT and CDR2 YYEEEE come from the germline V gene. Overall study findings and caveats: Type 1 diabetes patients showed a moderate but significant shortening of TCRB CDR3s in all four CD4+ subsets.

The origin of this receptor is a man in his thirties or forties with type 1 diabetes. The chain is built from TRBV5-6 and TRBJ2-7; D unresolved. The sample was naive CD4+ T cells from blood. The DNA of the CDR3 is TGTGCCAGCATCCCATCCCCGGACCAATCCTACGAGCAGTACTTC. This translates into CASIPSPDQSYEQYF.